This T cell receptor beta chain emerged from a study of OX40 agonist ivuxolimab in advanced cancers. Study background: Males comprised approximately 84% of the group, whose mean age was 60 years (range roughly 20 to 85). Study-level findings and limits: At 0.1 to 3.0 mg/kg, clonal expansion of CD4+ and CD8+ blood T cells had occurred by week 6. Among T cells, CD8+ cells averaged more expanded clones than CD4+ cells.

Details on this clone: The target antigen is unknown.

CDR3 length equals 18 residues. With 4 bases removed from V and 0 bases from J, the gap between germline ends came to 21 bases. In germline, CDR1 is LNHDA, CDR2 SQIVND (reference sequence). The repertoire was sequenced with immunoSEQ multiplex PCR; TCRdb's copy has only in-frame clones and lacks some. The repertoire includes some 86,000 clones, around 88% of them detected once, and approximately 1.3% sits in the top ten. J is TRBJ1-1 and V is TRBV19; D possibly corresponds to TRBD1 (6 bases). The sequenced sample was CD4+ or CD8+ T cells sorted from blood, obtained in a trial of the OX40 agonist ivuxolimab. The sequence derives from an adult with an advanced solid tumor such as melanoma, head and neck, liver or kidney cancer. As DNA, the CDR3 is TGTGCCAGTAGTACCCGGACAGAAGCGACGTATCTGAACACTGAAGCTTTCTTT. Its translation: CASSTRTEATYLNTEAFF.